Listed here are 29 T cell receptor beta chains from one sample, sequenced in a study of blood T cell repertoires in COVID-19. Data came from immunoSEQ multiplex PCR; TCRdb stores just in-frame clones and leaves some out. In the table there are roughly 100,000 clones, 85% to 90% of which are singletons. The sample comprised peripheral blood. The receptor source for this set is a man between 50 and 59 years old with COVID-19, enrolled during active disease.

V usage is TRBV2 and J usage is TRBJ2-1; D is possibly TRBD2 (5 bases). The V end was cut by 8 bases, the J end by 7 bases, with 9 bases between. This CDR3 is built from 11 residues. Germline values: CDR1 SNHLY, CDR2 FYNNEI. The CDR3 nucleotides read TGTGCCAGCGGAGGATTTAATGAGCAGTTCTTC. Translation gives CASGGFNEQFF. The full variable domain, completed using reference TRBV2 and TRBJ2-1, is EPEVTQTPSHQVTQMGQEVILRCVPISNHLYFYWYRQILGQKVEFLVSFYNNEISEKSEIFDDQFSVERPDGSNFTLKIRSTKLEDSAMYFCASGGFNEQFFGPGTRLTVL.

The chain couples TRBV6-5 to TRBJ2-5; D gene ambiguous. The CDR3 length is 11 residues. The germline V gene encodes CDR1 MNHEY and CDR2 SVGAGI. V was pared by 5 bases and J by 7 bases, with 8 bases between. The chain's CDR3 is CASSTAWTQYF. The CDR3 nucleotides read TGTGCCAGCAGTACCGCGTGGACCCAGTACTTC.

This clone is a singleton in its sample. The gene calls are TRBV11-2 and TRBJ2-1, with 7 bases lining up with TRBD1. The V segment lost 4 bases and the J segment 3 bases; nucleotides outside the gene matches: 3. Germline V lookup: CDR1 SGHAT, CDR2 FQNNGV. This CDR3 spans 14 amino acids. CDR3 sequence: CASSWDSLYNEQFF. The CDR3, as DNA: TGTGCCAGCAGCTGGGACAGTCTCTACAATGAGCAGTTCTTC.

The chain couples TRBV6-6 to TRBJ1-1; D is possibly TRBD1 (6 bases). CDR1 is MNHNY and CDR2 is SVGAGI in the germline V gene (reference sequence). Trimming took 7 bases from V and 2 from J, leaving 14 bases between them. The CDR3 runs 14 residues. CDR3: CASNVQGVNTEAFF. The CDR3 region has the DNA TGTGCCAGCAACGTACAGGGTGTTAACACTGAAGCTTTCTTT.

This chain joins TRBV15 and TRBJ1-5; weak D call: TRBD1 (6 bases). The CDR3 runs to 15 residues. V dropped 3 bases and J dropped 0 bases, with 9 bases sitting between them. Per the germline V gene, CDR1 is LNHNV and CDR2 is YYDKDF (reference sequence). CDR3 amino acids: CATSSQGFSNQPQHF. The CDR3 DNA reads as TGTGCCACCAGCAGTCAGGGGTTTAGCAATCAGCCCCAGCATTTT.

This chain uses TRBV12-3 or TRBV12-4 with TRBJ1-6; TRBD1 aligns across 8 bases. CDR3 length equals 13 residues. V gave up 6 bases and J gave up 7 bases; unmatched junction bases: 2. The CDR3 region has the DNA TGTGCCAGCAGCCGACAGGGGAATTCACCCCTCCACTTT. Residues: CASSRQGNSPLHF.

V and J are TRBV29-1 and TRBJ2-2; TRBD2 aligns across 12 bases. The germline CDR1 and CDR2 sequences are SQVTM and ANQGSEA. This CDR3 spans 16 amino acids. After removal of 7 bases from V and 6 bases from J, the junction contained 12 bases not matched to a gene. The CDR3 here is CSAGLAGTPGAGELFF. The CDR3 coding sequence is TGCAGCGCAGGACTAGCGGGGACCCCGGGGGCCGGGGAGCTGTTTTTT.

V usage is TRBV6-1 and J usage is TRBJ1-5; D gene unclear. Germline-derived CDR1 and CDR2 are MNHNS and SASEGT. V lost 0 bases and J lost 9, with 15 bases in between. The CDR3 is made up of 15 amino acids. CDR3 in amino acids: CASSEAARTYGPQHF. As DNA, the CDR3 is TGTGCCAGCAGTGAAGCGGCACGGACTTATGGGCCCCAGCATTTT.

This clone has a single count. The chain has TRBV19 and TRBJ1-1; 7 bases are shared with TRBD1. There are 15 residues in the CDR3. The junction had 10 bases not matched to a gene; V was cut back by 9 bases and J by 0 bases. Germline values: CDR1 LNHDA, CDR2 SQIVND (reference sequence). CDR3 sequence (DNA): TGTGCCAGCAAGACACAGGGGACCTTGAACACTGAAGCTTTCTTT. Translating gives CASKTQGTLNTEAFF.

This sequence joins TRBV11-2 and TRBJ2-1, with 7 nucleotides matching TRBD2. Germline CDR1 reads SGHAT; CDR2 reads FQNNGV. With V trimmed by 0 bases and J by 0 bases, 2 bases remained unmatched. This CDR3 has 16 amino acids. The CDR3, as DNA: TGTGCCAGCAGCTTAGAGCGGGGGAGCTCCTACAATGAGCAGTTCTTC. Translating gives CASSLERGSSYNEQFF.

The V gene is TRBV5-1, the J gene TRBJ2-1; the D gene is possibly TRBD2 (7 bases). Germline loops: CDR1 SGHRS, CDR2 YFSETQ. The CDR3 has 16 residues. V was trimmed by 4 bases and J by 1 base, leaving 15 bases between them. CDR3 amino acids: CASSQGAGASYNEQFF. The CDR3 bases are TGCGCCAGCAGCCAAGGGGCGGGGGCTTCCTACAATGAGCAGTTCTTC.

J is TRBJ1-1 and V is TRBV19; D unclear. Germline assignment: CDR1 LNHDA and CDR2 SQIVND (reference sequence). Trimming shortened V by 7 bases and J by 1 base, and 10 bases separated the two germline ends. CDR3 length: 13 residues. The CDR3 region has the DNA TGTGCCAGTACAAAGAACAGGAACACTGAAGCTTTCTTT. Its protein product is CASTKNRNTEAFF.

The rearrangement links TRBV5-6 to TRBJ2-7; 7 bases agree with TRBD1. The CDR3 length is 15 residues. Looked up from germline, CDR1 is SGHDT and CDR2 is YYEEEE. With V trimmed by 4 bases and J by 3 bases, 10 bases remained unmatched. CDR3 region: CASSVRQGLIYEQYF. CDR3 in DNA: TGTGCCAGCAGCGTACGACAGGGTTTGATCTACGAGCAGTACTTC. Supplemented by reference TRBV5-6 and TRBJ2-7, the full variable domain reads DAGVTQSPTHLIKTRGQQVTLRCSPKSGHDTVSWYQQALGQGPQFIFQYYEEEERQRGNFPDRFSGHQFPNYSSELNVNALLLGDSALYLCASSVRQGLIYEQYFGPGTRLTVT.

The chain joins TRBV6-5 to TRBJ2-1; 10 bases line up with TRBD2. The V segment lost 5 bases and the J segment 9 bases; nucleotides outside the gene matches: 7. The CDR3 contains 14 residues. Per the germline V gene, CDR1 is MNHEY and CDR2 is SVGAGI. CDR3 amino acids: CASSQRGGQGEQFF. CDR3 DNA: TGTGCCAGCAGTCAGCGGGGGGGCCAGGGTGAGCAGTTCTTC.

This clone was observed a single time. The chain employs TRBV6-5 and TRBJ1-3; TRBD1 matches at 7 bases. The length of the CDR3 is 15 residues. Germline trimming cut 6 bases from V and 0 bases from J; bases unmatched to any gene: 5. CDR1 and CDR2 from the germline V gene are MNHEY and SVGAGI. The CDR3 loop reads CASRRTGDSGNTIYF. As DNA, the CDR3 is TGTGCCAGCAGGAGGACAGGAGACTCTGGAAACACCATATATTTT.

This clone appeared a single time. V usage is TRBV9 and J usage is TRBJ2-1; 9 nucleotides line up with TRBD2. The ends lost 4 bases at V and 4 bases at J; junction bases unmatched: 9. The germline V gene has CDR1 SGDLS and CDR2 YYNGEE. The CDR3 has 16 amino acids. In nucleotides, the CDR3 is TGTGCCAGCAGCCCTAGCGGTAGCGGGGGTTACAATGAGCAGTTCTTC. Protein sequence: CASSPSGSGGYNEQFF.

The chain employs TRBV2 and TRBJ1-6, with TRBD1 identical over 8 bases. The V segment lost 1 base and the J segment 7 bases; nucleotides outside the gene matches: 3. This CDR3 is built from 15 residues. CDR1 SNHLY and CDR2 FYNNEI come from the germline V gene. CDR3 bases: TGTGCCAGCAGTGAAGGGACAGGGCTAAATTCACCCCTCCACTTT. Amino acid sequence: CASSEGTGLNSPLHF.

The chain links TRBV7-9 to TRBJ1-5; 10 bases agree with TRBD1. Trimming at V came to 1 base and at J to 4 bases, leaving 1 base not matched to a gene. This CDR3 is 15 amino acids long. CDR1 is SEHNR and CDR2 is FQNEAQ in the germline V gene (reference sequence). CDR3 in DNA: TGTGCCAGCAGCTTAGGGACAGGGGGGAATCAGCCCCAGCATTTT. This encodes CASSLGTGGNQPQHF.

This clone came up once. This chain connects TRBV6-5 to TRBJ1-2; TRBD1 aligns across 7 bases. With 2 bases clipped from V and 2 bases from J, the junction kept 8 bases outside the gene matches. CDR1 is MNHEY, CDR2 SVGAGI, per germline. The CDR3 runs 16 residues. The CDR3 nucleotides read TGTGCCAGCAGTTACCCCTACGGACAGGTAAACTATGGCTACACCTTC. Its protein product is CASSYPYGQVNYGYTF.

This chain links TRBV6-5 with TRBJ2-2, with 8 bases aligning to TRBD1. V lost 0 bases and J lost 6; bases outside the gene matches: 0. CDR1 and CDR2 from the germline V gene are MNHEY and SVGAGI. This CDR3 has 14 amino acids. This chain's CDR3 is CASSYSQGAGELFF. As DNA, the CDR3 is TGTGCCAGCAGTTACTCACAGGGGGCCGGGGAGCTGTTTTTT.

This chain links TRBV27 with TRBJ2-2, with D possibly TRBD2 on 6 matching bases. The CDR3 length is 14 residues. The germline CDR1 and CDR2 sequences are MNHEY and SMNVEV (reference sequence). Between the trimmed V and J ends, which lost 8 bases and 2 bases, there was a span of 12 bases. CDR3 nucleotide sequence: TGTGCCAGCCGCGGGGTATTTAACACCGGGGAGCTGTTTTTT. Translated, it gives CASRGVFNTGELFF.

The DNA of the CDR3 is TGCAGCGCGGCCGGGACAGGGGGCCGAGATACGCAGTATTTT. Its translation is CSAAGTGGRDTQYF. The chain links TRBV29-1 to TRBJ2-3; TRBD1 aligns across 12 bases. With 7 bases clipped from V and 5 bases from J, the junction kept 7 bases outside the gene matches. CDR1 is SQVTM and CDR2 is ANQGSEA in the germline V gene. The length of the CDR3 is 14 residues.

This chain joins TRBV6-6 and TRBJ2-1; D uncertain. V lost 4 bases and J lost 0, with 10 bases in between. Germline values: CDR1 MNHNY, CDR2 SVGAGI (reference sequence). The CDR3 is 15 amino acids. The CDR3 is CASSFEWSSYNEQFF. CDR3 in DNA: TGTGCCAGCAGTTTCGAGTGGAGCTCCTACAATGAGCAGTTCTTC.

The chain combines TRBV20-1 with TRBJ1-1; unclear D gene. CDR1 DFQATT and CDR2 SNEGSKA come from the germline V gene (reference sequence). There are 13 residues in the CDR3. V gave up 3 bases and J gave up 1 base, with 9 bases separating them. The CDR3 spells CSASGLPNTEAFF. The CDR3 DNA sequence: TGCAGTGCTAGTGGACTCCCGAACACTGAAGCTTTCTTT.

This clone turned up a few times. The chain is built from TRBV7-2 and TRBJ1-1; D not certain. The V end was cut by 3 bases, the J end by 0 bases, with 8 bases between. The CDR3 extends over 14 amino acids. The germline CDR1 and CDR2 sequences are SGHTA and FQGNSA. The DNA for the CDR3 is TGTGCCAGCAGCTTTCTGAACATGAACACTGAAGCTTTCTTT. Translating it yields CASSFLNMNTEAFF.

This rearrangement joins TRBV5-1 to TRBJ2-7; tentative D call: TRBD1 (6 bases). Between the trimmed V and J ends, which lost 4 bases and 0 bases, there was a span of 14 bases. The CDR3 runs to 15 residues. The germline CDR1 and CDR2 sequences are SGHRS and YFSETQ. CDR3 region: CASSPDGQSSYEQYF. The CDR3 DNA sequence: TGCGCCAGCAGCCCGGACGGACAGTCCTCCTACGAGCAGTACTTC.

V and J are TRBV28 and TRBJ1-1; a possible D gene is TRBD1 (6 bases). The germline CDR1 and CDR2 sequences are MDHEN and SYDVKM. Trimming stripped 6 bases from V and 4 bases from J, with 18 bases between. This CDR3 comprises 15 residues. This CDR3 is CASRPHTGLRTEAFF. The CDR3 DNA is TGTGCCAGCAGACCACATACAGGGTTACGCACTGAAGCTTTCTTT.

This clone occurred once. J is TRBJ1-2 and V is TRBV3-1 (or the pseudogene TRBV3-2); a possible D gene is TRBD1 (6 bases). CDR1 is LGHDT, CDR2 YNNKEL, per germline (reference sequence). This CDR3 comprises 13 residues. V was pared by 4 bases and J by 8 bases, with 14 bases between. The CDR3 here is CASSRRQAWGYTF. CDR3 bases: TGTGCCAGCAGCCGTCGACAGGCTTGGGGCTACACCTTC.

The rearrangement joins TRBV30 to TRBJ1-1, with unresolved D. This CDR3 region has 13 residues. V was cut by 4 bases and J by 2 bases, with 11 bases left in between. Germline V gives CDR1 GTSNPN, CDR2 SVGIG (reference sequence). CDR3 in DNA: TGTGCCTGGACTGGACTTGAAAACACTGAAGCTTTCTTT. It translates to CAWTGLENTEAFF.